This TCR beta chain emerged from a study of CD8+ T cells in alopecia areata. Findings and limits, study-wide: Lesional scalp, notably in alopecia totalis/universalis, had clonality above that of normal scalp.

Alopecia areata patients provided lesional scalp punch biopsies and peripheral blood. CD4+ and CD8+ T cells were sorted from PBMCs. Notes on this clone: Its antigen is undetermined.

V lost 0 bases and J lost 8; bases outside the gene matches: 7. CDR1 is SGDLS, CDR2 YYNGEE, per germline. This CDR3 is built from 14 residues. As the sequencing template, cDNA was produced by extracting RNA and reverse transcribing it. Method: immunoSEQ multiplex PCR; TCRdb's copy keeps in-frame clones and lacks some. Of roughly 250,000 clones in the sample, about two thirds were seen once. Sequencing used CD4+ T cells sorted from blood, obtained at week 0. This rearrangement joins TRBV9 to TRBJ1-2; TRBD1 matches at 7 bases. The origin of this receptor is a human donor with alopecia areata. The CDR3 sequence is CASSVAPGTEGYTF. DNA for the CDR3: TGTGCCAGCAGCGTAGCCCCCGGGACAGAGGGCTACACCTTC.